The present entry profiles one T cell receptor (beta chain) with its context. The antigen is unknown. TCRdb reanalysed the 5' RACE reads using MiXCR and keeps one entry per CDR3 protein. The data show about 330,000 distinct CDR3 sequences, about 8.3% seen once. This CDR3 contains 15 residues. The V gene's germline CDR1 is MNHEY and CDR2 SVGAGI. J gave up 4 bases and V 0 bases, and 3 bases lay outside the gene matches. The data were obtained in a study of T cells after yellow fever vaccination. Study-wide results and caveats: Relatively few clonotypes were ones that appeared in both CD4 and CD8 compartments.

This specimen consisted of PBMCs, obtained 45 days after the first yellow fever vaccination. The chain combines TRBV6-5 with TRBJ2-1; TRBD2 matches 7 bases. This clonotype was sampled from a young man who received the YFV17D yellow fever vaccine. The CDR3: CASSYSLAVYNEQFF. Here the CDR3 DNA reads TGTGCCAGCAGTTACTCCCTAGCGGTTTACAATGAGCAGTTCTTC.